Shown below are 23 T cell receptor beta chains from a single sample sequenced in a study of T cell changes during pregnancy in multiple sclerosis. Produced via immunoSEQ multiplex PCR; TCRdb's table is partial and in-frame only. The profile shows over 40,000 clones, around 93% of them singletons. The specimen comprised peripheral blood, sampled in the third trimester of pregnancy. The receptors come from a female donor with multiple sclerosis, enrolled in a pregnancy study.

The chain has TRBV25-1 and TRBJ2-3; 9 bases line up with TRBD2. Per germline, CDR1 MGHDK and CDR2 SYGVNS. V was pared by 4 bases and J by 3 bases, with 2 bases of the junction left unmatched. There are 14 residues in the CDR3. CDR3 DNA sequence: TGTGCCAGCAGTGCGGCGGGAGGGACAGATACGCAGTATTTT. This gives the protein CASSAAGGTDTQYF.

The V call is TRBV7-2, the J call TRBJ1-2, with a possible D match to TRBD1 (5 bases). V lost 0 bases to trimming and J lost 6 bases, with 8 bases between them. CDR3 size: 13 residues. CDR1 SGHTA and CDR2 FQGNSA come from the germline V gene. The CDR3 region is CASSLAAGDGYTF. The DNA of the CDR3 is TGTGCCAGCAGCTTAGCGGCGGGGGATGGCTACACCTTC. The full variable domain, rest sourced from reference TRBV7-2 and TRBJ1-2, is GAGVSQSPSNKVTEKGKDVELRCDPISGHTALYWYRQSLGQGLEFLIYFQGNSAPDKSGLPSDRFSAERTGGSVSTLTIQRTQQEDSAVYLCASSLAAGDGYTFGSGTRLTVV.

The gene calls are TRBV4-3 and TRBJ2-3; D possibly corresponds to TRBD2 (6 bases). The CDR3 totals 16 residues. CDR1 is LGHNA, CDR2 YSLEER, per germline. V was pared by 0 bases and J by 0 bases, with 10 bases between. This CDR3 is CASSQDGGLSTDTQYF. The CDR3 DNA follows: TGCGCCAGCAGCCAAGATGGGGGACTTAGCACAGATACGCAGTATTTT.

The chain joins TRBV7-3 to TRBJ2-1; 12 nucleotides match TRBD2. The junction had 0 bases not matched to a gene; V was cut back by 8 bases and J by 4 bases. Germline CDR1 and CDR2: SGHTA and FQGTGA. There are 13 residues in the CDR3. The CDR3 loop reads CASGTSGYNEQFF. Here the CDR3 DNA reads TGTGCCAGCGGGACTAGCGGGTACAATGAGCAGTTCTTC.

V and J are TRBV23-1 and TRBJ1-4; D call uncertain. TRBV23-1 counts as an open reading frame of uncertain function. The CDR3 has 16 residues. The germline V and J ends were trimmed by 4 bases and 11 bases, with 23 bases remaining between them. CDR3 coding DNA: TGCGCCAGCAGTCGAGATCAAAGAAAAATAATGAGCAAACTGTTTTTT. As protein: CASSRDQRKIMSKLFF.

V is TRBV9 and J is TRBJ1-2, with TRBD1 identical over 11 bases. From germline, CDR1 is SGDLS and CDR2 YYNGEE. V gave up 2 bases and J gave up 4 bases; unmatched junction bases: 4. The CDR3 contains 15 residues. This CDR3 reads CASSVGTGGPYGYTF. CDR3 nucleotide sequence: TGTGCCAGCAGCGTGGGGACAGGGGGGCCCTATGGCTACACCTTC.

In the case of this clone: The junction departs from the called germline gene at one end, perhaps through a read error. This chain joins TRBV27 and TRBJ2-7, with 12 bases aligning to TRBD2. Germline CDR1 is MNHEY and CDR2 is SMNVEV (reference sequence). This CDR3 has 16 residues. DNA for the CDR3: TGTGCCAGCAGTATATCTAGCGGGAGGGTCGTCTACGAGCAGTACTTC. This codes for CASSISSGRVVYEQYF.

V usage is TRBV5-1 and J usage is TRBJ2-5, with 7 bases lining up with TRBD2. This CDR3 spans 13 amino acids. The germline V gene encodes CDR1 SGHRS and CDR2 YFSETQ. V lost 0 bases and J lost 6; bases outside the gene matches: 2. The CDR3: CASSLAGGKTQYF. CDR3 DNA: TGCGCCAGCAGCTTGGCCGGGGGGAAGACCCAGTACTTC.

The chain joins TRBV6-1 to TRBJ2-7; TRBD2 might be the D (6 bases). V lost 6 bases, J lost 2 bases, and 14 bases lay in between. In germline, CDR1 is MNHNS, CDR2 SASEGT. This CDR3 is 14 amino acids long. CDR3 nucleotides: TGTGCCAGCAGACCCCAGGGACTCCCCTACGAGCAGTACTTC. As protein: CASRPQGLPYEQYF.

The chain has TRBV27 and TRBJ2-7, with D perhaps matching TRBD1 (6 bases). The CDR3 runs to 14 residues. The germline gives CDR1 MNHEY, CDR2 SMNVEV (reference sequence). Trimming took off 2 bases at V and 5 bases at J, with 13 bases between the two ends. Written as DNA, the CDR3 is TGTGCCAGCAGTTTACAGGGGATCTTCCACGAGCAGTACTTC. This sequence encodes CASSLQGIFHEQYF.

This clone was detected once. The CDR3 reads CASRVEGDTEAFF. CDR3 DNA sequence: TGTGCCAGCAGGGTTGAGGGGGACACTGAAGCTTTCTTT. The chain links TRBV2 to TRBJ1-1; maybe TRBD1 (6 bases). Germline assignment: CDR1 SNHLY and CDR2 FYNNEI. The V end was cut by 6 bases, the J end by 3 bases, with 11 bases between. CDR3 length: 13 amino acids.

The chain employs TRBV10-3 and TRBJ1-2, with D possibly matching TRBD1 (6 bases). Trimming cost V 7 bases and J 4 bases, with 16 bases left between them. Per the germline V gene, CDR1 is ENHRY and CDR2 is SYGVKD. There are 14 residues in the CDR3. The CDR3 DNA reads TGTGCCATCACCCTGGACAGCGCATCCTATGGCTACACCTTC. Translation gives CAITLDSASYGYTF.

This clone was counted a few times. The chain couples TRBV7-2 to TRBJ2-2; TRBD1 matches at 9 bases. Germline CDR1 is SGHTA and CDR2 is FQGNSA. The CDR3 runs 16 residues. The ends lost 5 bases at V and 4 bases at J; junction bases unmatched: 8. Here the CDR3 reads CASSTRTGAVTGELFF. The CDR3 DNA reads as TGTGCCAGCAGCACCCGGACAGGGGCGGTCACCGGGGAGCTGTTTTTT. Looking up the rest from reference TRBV7-2 and TRBJ2-2 gives the full variable domain: GAGVSQSPSNKVTEKGKDVELRCDPISGHTALYWYRQSLGQGLEFLIYFQGNSAPDKSGLPSDRFSAERTGGSVSTLTIQRTQQEDSAVYLCASSTRTGAVTGELFFGEGSRLTVL.

V usage is TRBV5-1 and J usage is TRBJ2-7; D gene unclear. V was shortened by 0 bases and J by 3 bases, with 10 bases between the two germline ends. CDR3 size: 14 residues. Germline V gene lookup returns CDR1 SGHRS and CDR2 YFSETQ. DNA for the CDR3: TGCGCCAGCAGCTTGGAAGGCGGTAGCTACGAGCAGTACTTC. Translating it yields CASSLEGGSYEQYF.

Written as DNA, the CDR3 is TGTGCCAGCAGTGACTCTGGCGGGGGGTACAATGAGCAGTTCTTC. Protein product: CASSDSGGGYNEQFF. J is TRBJ2-1 and V is TRBV6-4; 8 positions agree with TRBD2. V gave up 0 bases and J gave up 4 bases; unmatched junction bases: 2. The length of the CDR3 is 15 residues. In germline, CDR1 is MRHNA, CDR2 SNTAGT.

This clone was found once. This chain links TRBV7-9 with TRBJ1-2, with 9 bases fitting TRBD1. J was trimmed by 8 bases and V by 4 bases; bases with no gene match: 5. Per germline, CDR1 SEHNR and CDR2 FQNEAQ (reference sequence). The CDR3 runs to 13 residues. As DNA, the CDR3 is TGTGCCAGCAGCTCCGGGACAGGGTTGGGCTACACCTTC. Protein: CASSSGTGLGYTF.

V and J are TRBV7-9 and TRBJ1-2; TRBD1 matches at 9 bases. Germline-derived CDR1 and CDR2 are SEHNR and FQNEAQ (reference sequence). The V and J ends lost 10 bases and 2 bases, in that order; junction bases with no gene match: 5. This CDR3 spans 13 amino acids. The CDR3 nucleotides read TGTGCCACGTTACAGGGGGCCAACTATGGCTACACCTTC. This sequence encodes CATLQGANYGYTF.

The chain employs TRBV6-5 and TRBJ2-1; D not certain. CDR1 and CDR2 from the germline V gene are MNHEY and SVGAGI. The CDR3 has 12 amino acids. Trimming removed 8 bases at V and 4 bases at J, with 9 bases between. The CDR3 reads CASGSIYNEQFF. CDR3 DNA: TGTGCCAGCGGTAGTATTTACAATGAGCAGTTCTTC.

This clone was observed a single time. The chain employs TRBV4-3 and TRBJ1-2, with 10 bases fitting TRBD1. The germline V gene encodes CDR1 LGHNA and CDR2 YSLEER. J lost 6 bases, V lost 0 bases, and 7 bases had no gene match. CDR3 length equals 16 residues. The CDR3 DNA sequence: TGCGCCAGCAGCCAAGATAACGACAGGGGGCTTCATGGCTACACCTTC. Translation: CASSQDNDRGLHGYTF.

This chain links TRBV6-5 with TRBJ1-1; the D is unclear. The CDR3 loop spans 13 amino acids. Trimming left V 2 bases short and J 1 base short, with 5 bases between. In germline, CDR1 is MNHEY, CDR2 SVGAGI. CDR3: CASSYERNTEAFF. CDR3 coding DNA: TGTGCCAGCAGTTACGAGAGGAACACTGAAGCTTTCTTT.

The V and J genes are TRBV9 and TRBJ2-1, with D perhaps TRBD2 (5 bases). Trimming left V 4 bases short and J 3 bases short, with 8 bases between. This CDR3 contains 13 residues. In germline, CDR1 is SGDLS, CDR2 YYNGEE. CDR3 protein: CASSRGNYNEQFF. In DNA form, the CDR3 reads TGTGCCAGCAGCCGGGGAAACTACAATGAGCAGTTCTTC.

The rearrangement uses TRBV12-5 and TRBJ2-6, with a possible D match to TRBD1 (6 bases). The V gene's germline CDR1 is LGHNT and CDR2 FRNRAP. Trimming removed 4 bases from V and 0 bases from J, with 10 bases in between. The CDR3 runs 16 residues. The CDR3 sequence: CASGSTGHSGANVLTF. DNA of the CDR3: TGTGCTAGTGGTTCAACAGGGCACTCTGGGGCCAACGTCCTGACTTTC.

The chain combines TRBV6-5 with TRBJ2-2; 7 bases are shared with TRBD1. Germline trimming cut 4 bases from V and 8 bases from J; bases unmatched to any gene: 4. CDR1 and CDR2 from the germline V gene are MNHEY and SVGAGI. This CDR3 comprises 13 residues. CDR3 residues: CASSLTGPGELFF. DNA of the CDR3: TGTGCCAGCAGTTTGACAGGGCCTGGGGAGCTGTTTTTT.